The 19 T cell receptor beta chains given below trace back to one sample, sequenced in a study of long-term antiretroviral therapy in people with HIV (dated by TCRdb to between 2021 and 2022). The immunoSEQ hsTCRB v3.0 assay was used at survey level resolution for TRB variable region sequencing. TCRdb mirrors the immuneACCESS table, restricted to in-frame sequences. Some clones are absent from its copies; in checked studies, under half trace to an unresolved V gene, and the reason for the others is unknown. This sample has 20,000 or so clones in its table, and approximately 81% of those were observed once. The top ten constitute about 16% of the sample. The specimen was unsorted PBMCs, collected at the start of antiretroviral therapy, before treatment. All receptors come from a woman younger than 35 with HIV.

A note on this clone: Germline and junction disagree at one end, which may indicate a read error. The rearrangement joins TRBV7-7 to TRBJ2-2; tentatively, D is TRBD1 (5 bases). Per the germline V gene, CDR1 is SSHAT and CDR2 is FNYEAQ (reference sequence). The CDR3 loop spans 13 amino acids. CDR3 sequence: CASSKDSPGELFF. DNA of the CDR3: TGTGCTAGCAGCAAAGACAGCCCCGGGGAGCTGTTTTTT.

J is TRBJ1-6 and V is TRBV19; possibly TRBD1 for D (5 bases). This CDR3 comprises 15 residues. Trimming took 3 bases from V and 10 from J, leaving 16 bases between them. Germline-derived CDR1 and CDR2 are LNHDA and SQIVND (reference sequence). Written as DNA, the CDR3 is TGTGCCAGTAGTATTAATTCAGGGCGGTGGTCACCCCTCCACTTT. This sequence encodes CASSINSGRWSPLHF.

This clone was counted once. The rearrangement joins TRBV18 to TRBJ1-2; D is unclear. V was clipped by 2 bases and J by 0 bases, with 7 bases between them. There are 14 residues in the CDR3. The V gene's germline CDR1 is KGHSH and CDR2 LQKENI. The CDR3 bases are TGTGCCAGCTCACCAGGGTCAGCTAACTATGGCTACACCTTC. It specifies CASSPGSANYGYTF.

The chain has TRBV11-2 and TRBJ2-3; D gene uncertain. The ends were cut back, 8 bases at V and 2 bases at J, with 14 bases in the middle. Germline assignment: CDR1 SGHAT and CDR2 FQNNGV. The CDR3 is made up of 14 amino acids. The CDR3: CASCDCALTDTQYF. The CDR3, as DNA: TGTGCCAGCTGCGACTGTGCCCTCACAGATACGCAGTATTTT.

J is TRBJ2-7 and V is TRBV6-5; 9 bases map to TRBD2. With 6 bases clipped from V and 4 bases from J, the junction kept 10 bases outside the gene matches. The CDR3 length is 15 residues. Germline V CDR1 and CDR2: MNHEY, SVGAGI. CDR3 amino acids: CASSPSGAVVYEQYF. The CDR3 DNA reads TGTGCCAGCAGCCCTAGCGGGGCAGTAGTTTACGAGCAGTACTTC.

V gene TRBV5-1 combines with J gene TRBJ2-1; 11 bases align to TRBD2. Per germline, CDR1 SGHRS and CDR2 YFSETQ. This CDR3 is 15 amino acids long. V was clipped by 2 bases and J by 4 bases; unmatched bases: 2. CDR3 nucleotide sequence: TGCGCCAGCAGCTTACTAGCGGGGGAGTACAATGAGCAGTTCTTC. Its protein is CASSLLAGEYNEQFF.

This chain's CDR3 is CSARHYEQYF. Here the CDR3 DNA reads TGCAGTGCTAGGCACTACGAGCAGTACTTC. The chain employs TRBV20-1 and TRBJ2-7; the D is unclear. Trimming cost V 3 bases and J 3 bases, with 3 bases left between them. CDR3 size: 10 residues. Germline CDR1 DFQATT, CDR2 SNEGSKA (reference sequence).

This chain connects TRBV27 to TRBJ1-6; 8 bases map to TRBD1. Per the germline V gene, CDR1 is MNHEY and CDR2 is SMNVEV (reference sequence). With 5 bases clipped from V and 9 bases from J, the junction kept 6 bases outside the gene matches. The CDR3 sequence is 14 residues long. The CDR3 DNA follows: TGTGCCAGCAGTCTGGACAGGGCGGGTTCACCCCTCCACTTT. As protein: CASSLDRAGSPLHF.

The J gene is TRBJ2-7, the V gene TRBV30; the D call may be TRBD1 or TRBD2 (5 bases each). CDR1 GTSNPN and CDR2 SVGIG come from the germline V gene (reference sequence). Trimming removed 1 base from V and 4 bases from J, with 14 bases in between. The CDR3 sequence is 14 residues long. CDR3 in DNA: TGTGCCTGGAGTGGGCAGGGAAGCGGATACGAGCAGTACTTC. Translated, it gives CAWSGQGSGYEQYF.

The genes are TRBV9 and TRBJ2-7, with 9 positions matching TRBD2. Germline lookup yields CDR1 SGDLS and CDR2 YYNGEE. The CDR3 spans 15 residues. V gave up 4 bases and J gave up 5 bases; unmatched junction bases: 10. As DNA, the CDR3 is TGTGCCAGCAGCCCCCTTTCAGCGGGGGGTAACGAGCAGTACTTC. Its protein product is CASSPLSAGGNEQYF.

This chain joins TRBV9 and TRBJ1-3; maybe TRBD1 (5 bases). CDR3 length equals 15 residues. CDR1 and CDR2 (germline): SGDLS, YYNGEE. V was cut by 3 bases and J by 2 bases, with 12 bases left in between. The CDR3 nucleotides read TGTGCCAGCAGCGACTACGGGGGAACTGGAAACACCATATATTTT. Its protein is CASSDYGGTGNTIYF.

This clone is a singleton in its sample. The chain carries TRBV4-1 and TRBJ2-1, with 8 bases lining up with TRBD2. Germline CDR1 and CDR2: MGHRA and YSYEKL. J was trimmed by 7 bases and V by 0 bases; bases with no gene match: 14. The CDR3 totals 18 residues. The CDR3 coding sequence is TGCGCCAGCAGCCAAGATGACGGGAGGGCCTTGGTAGATAATGAGCAGTTCTTC. Translating gives CASSQDDGRALVDNEQFF.

This chain connects TRBV7-6 to TRBJ1-2, with unresolved D. V was cut by 2 bases and J by 8 bases, with 12 bases left in between. This CDR3 region has 13 residues. Germline V gene sequence: CDR1 SGHVS, CDR2 FNYEAQ. In nucleotides, the CDR3 is TGTGCCAGCAGCTTATCCAGCTTTGGGGGCTACACCTTC. This codes for CASSLSSFGGYTF.

V usage is TRBV28 and J usage is TRBJ2-7; 11 bases are shared with TRBD2. The CDR3 contains 15 residues. Unmatched junction bases numbered 11, after V lost 6 bases and J lost 7 bases. Germline V CDR1 and CDR2: MDHEN, SYDVKM. CDR3 sequence reads: CASSQLAGGVEEQYF. CDR3 in DNA: TGTGCCAGCAGCCAGCTAGCGGGAGGAGTAGAAGAGCAGTACTTC.

The V and J genes are TRBV27 and TRBJ1-1, with 7 bases lining up with TRBD1. V lost 2 bases, J lost 6 bases, and 3 bases stayed unmatched. The germline gives CDR1 MNHEY, CDR2 SMNVEV (reference sequence). This CDR3 has 13 amino acids. CDR3 bases: TGTGCCAGCAGTTTACGCCAGGGGGCTGAAGCTTTCTTT. Protein product: CASSLRQGAEAFF.

The chain links TRBV28 to TRBJ1-4; D is ambiguous. Germline CDR1 reads MDHEN; CDR2 reads SYDVKM. The CDR3 runs 12 residues. V was cut by 0 bases and J by 8 bases, with 4 bases left in between. CDR3 nucleotides: TGTGCCAGCAGTTTATGGCGAGAAAAACTGTTTTTT. It specifies CASSLWREKLFF.

This chain uses TRBV19 with TRBJ2-1, with TRBD1 as a possible D gene (5 bases). CDR1 is LNHDA and CDR2 is SQIVND in the germline V gene (reference sequence). V was cut by 2 bases and J by 5 bases, with 10 bases left in between. CDR3 length: 14 amino acids. The CDR3 spells CASSIRGSHNEQFF. The CDR3 DNA follows: TGTGCCAGTAGTATAAGGGGCAGTCACAATGAGCAGTTCTTC.

The gene calls are TRBV7-9 and TRBJ1-2; D gene ambiguous. V lost 5 bases to trimming and J lost 6 bases, with 10 bases between them. CDR3 length equals 12 residues. In germline, CDR1 is SEHNR, CDR2 FQNEAQ (reference sequence). In DNA, the CDR3 is TGTGCCAGCAGCCACGCCGGGGATGGCTACACCTTC. Translation gives CASSHAGDGYTF. The entire variable domain, with the rest obtained from reference TRBV7-9 and TRBJ1-2, is as follows: DTGVSQNPRHKITKRGQNVTFRCDPISEHNRLYWYRQTLGQGPEFLTYFQNEAQLEKSRLLSDRFSAERPKGSFSTLEIQRTEQGDSAMYLCASSHAGDGYTFGSGTRLTVV.

The chain employs TRBV5-1 and TRBJ2-2; the D gene is possibly TRBD2 (6 bases). CDR3 length equals 12 residues. Looked up from germline, CDR1 is SGHRS and CDR2 is YFSETQ. V shed 6 bases and J shed 5 bases, with 8 bases lying between them. DNA for the CDR3: TGCGCCAGCACCGGGAGTACCGGGGAGCTGTTTTTT. It specifies CASTGSTGELFF.